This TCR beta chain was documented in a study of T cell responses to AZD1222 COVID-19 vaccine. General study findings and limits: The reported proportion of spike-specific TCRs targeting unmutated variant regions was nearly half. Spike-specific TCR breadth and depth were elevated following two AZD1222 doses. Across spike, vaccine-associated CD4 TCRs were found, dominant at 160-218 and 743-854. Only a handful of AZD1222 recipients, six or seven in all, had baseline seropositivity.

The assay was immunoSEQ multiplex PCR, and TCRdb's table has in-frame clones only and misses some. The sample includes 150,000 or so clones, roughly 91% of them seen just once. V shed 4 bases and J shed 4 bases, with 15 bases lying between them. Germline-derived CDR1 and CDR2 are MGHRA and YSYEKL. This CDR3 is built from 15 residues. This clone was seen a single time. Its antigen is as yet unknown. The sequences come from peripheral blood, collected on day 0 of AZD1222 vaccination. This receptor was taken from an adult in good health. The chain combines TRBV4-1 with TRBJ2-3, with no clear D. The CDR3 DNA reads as TGCGCCAGCAGCCTTACCCCGATTGCTCCAGATACGCAGTATTTT. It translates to CASSLTPIAPDTQYF.